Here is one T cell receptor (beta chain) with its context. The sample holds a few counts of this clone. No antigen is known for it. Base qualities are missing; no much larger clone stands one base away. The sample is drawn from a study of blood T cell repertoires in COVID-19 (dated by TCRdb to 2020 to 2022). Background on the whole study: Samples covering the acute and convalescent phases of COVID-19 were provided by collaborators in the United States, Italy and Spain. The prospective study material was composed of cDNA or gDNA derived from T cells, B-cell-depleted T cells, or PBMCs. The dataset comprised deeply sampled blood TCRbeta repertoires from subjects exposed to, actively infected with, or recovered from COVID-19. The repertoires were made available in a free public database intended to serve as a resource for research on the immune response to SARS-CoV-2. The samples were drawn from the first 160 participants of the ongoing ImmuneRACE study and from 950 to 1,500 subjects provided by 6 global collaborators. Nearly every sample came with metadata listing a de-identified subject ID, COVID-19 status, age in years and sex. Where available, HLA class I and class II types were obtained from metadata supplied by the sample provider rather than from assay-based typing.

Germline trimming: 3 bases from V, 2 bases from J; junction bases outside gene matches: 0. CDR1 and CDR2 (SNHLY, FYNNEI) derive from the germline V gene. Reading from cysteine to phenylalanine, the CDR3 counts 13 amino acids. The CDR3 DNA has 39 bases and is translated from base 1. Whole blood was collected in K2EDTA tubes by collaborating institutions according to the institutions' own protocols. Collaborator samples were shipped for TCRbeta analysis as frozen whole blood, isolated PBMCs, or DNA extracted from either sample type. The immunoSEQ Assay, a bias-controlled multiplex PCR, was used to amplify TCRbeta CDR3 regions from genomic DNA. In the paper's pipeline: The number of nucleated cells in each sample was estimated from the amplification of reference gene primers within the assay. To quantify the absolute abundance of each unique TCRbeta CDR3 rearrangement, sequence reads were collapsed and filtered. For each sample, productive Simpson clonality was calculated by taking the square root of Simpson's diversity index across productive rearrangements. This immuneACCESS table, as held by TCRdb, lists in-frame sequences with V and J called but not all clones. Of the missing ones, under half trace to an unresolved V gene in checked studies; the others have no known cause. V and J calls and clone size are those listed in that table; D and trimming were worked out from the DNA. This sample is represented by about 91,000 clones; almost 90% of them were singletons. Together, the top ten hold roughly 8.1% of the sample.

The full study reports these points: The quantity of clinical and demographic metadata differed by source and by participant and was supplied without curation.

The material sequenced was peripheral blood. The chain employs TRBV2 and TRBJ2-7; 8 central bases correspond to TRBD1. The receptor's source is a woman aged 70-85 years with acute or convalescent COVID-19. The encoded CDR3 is CASSETGAYEQYF. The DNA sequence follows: TGTGCCAGCAGTGAGACAGGGGCCTACGAGCAGTACTTC.